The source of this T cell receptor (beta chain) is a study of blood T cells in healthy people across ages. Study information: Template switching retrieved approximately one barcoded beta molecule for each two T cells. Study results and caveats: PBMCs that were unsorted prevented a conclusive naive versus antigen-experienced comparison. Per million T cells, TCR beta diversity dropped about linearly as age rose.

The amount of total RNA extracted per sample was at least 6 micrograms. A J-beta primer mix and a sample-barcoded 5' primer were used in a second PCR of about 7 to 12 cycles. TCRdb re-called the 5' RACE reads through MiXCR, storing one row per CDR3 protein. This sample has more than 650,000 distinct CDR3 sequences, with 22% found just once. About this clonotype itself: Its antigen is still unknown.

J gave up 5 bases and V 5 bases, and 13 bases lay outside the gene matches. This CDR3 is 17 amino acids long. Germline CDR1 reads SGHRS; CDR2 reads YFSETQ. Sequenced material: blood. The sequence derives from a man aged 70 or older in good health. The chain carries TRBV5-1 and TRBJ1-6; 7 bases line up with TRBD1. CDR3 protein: CASSPRTGSQDNSPLHF. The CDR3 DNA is TGCGCCAGCAGTCCCCGGACAGGCTCCCAAGATAATTCACCCCTCCACTTT. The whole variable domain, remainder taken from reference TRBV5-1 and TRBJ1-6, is KAGVTQTPRYLIKTRGQQVTLSCSPISGHRSVSWYQQTPGQGLQFLFEYFSETQRNKGNFPGRFSGRQFSNSRSEMNVSTLELGDSALYLCASSPRTGSQDNSPLHFGNGTRLTVT.